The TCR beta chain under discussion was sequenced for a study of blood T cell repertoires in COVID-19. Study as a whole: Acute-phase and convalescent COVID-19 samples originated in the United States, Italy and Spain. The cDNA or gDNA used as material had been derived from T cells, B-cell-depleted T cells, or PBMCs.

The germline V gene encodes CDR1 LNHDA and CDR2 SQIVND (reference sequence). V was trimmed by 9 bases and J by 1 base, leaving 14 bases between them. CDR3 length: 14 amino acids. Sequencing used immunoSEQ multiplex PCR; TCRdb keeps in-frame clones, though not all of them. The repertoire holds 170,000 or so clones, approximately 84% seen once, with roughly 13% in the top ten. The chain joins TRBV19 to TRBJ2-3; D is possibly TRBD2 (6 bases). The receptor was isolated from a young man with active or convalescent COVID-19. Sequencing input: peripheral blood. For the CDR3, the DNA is TGTGCCAGCCAACCTTCTAGCGGCACAGATACGCAGTATTTT. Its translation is CASQPSSGTDTQYF.